The rows below give T cell receptor beta chains drawn from one sample of a study of Tregs in tolerant kidney transplant recipients. The method was immunoSEQ multiplex PCR; TCRdb's version includes in-frame clones alone and lacks a portion of them. The sample carries over 50,000 clones, approximately 82% recorded once. The sequencing input was CD4+ T cells from blood. These receptors originate from a human donor in good health. Both conserved end residues are part of each CDR3. A D gene is named only where the DNA matches it firmly. Expanded clones get a size class; other rows say once, few or many, or leave the size out.

d_gene,j_gene,v_gene,abundance,CDR3aa,CDR3nt
.,TRBJ1-2,TRBV7-2,.,CASSPLGGPGGYTF,TGTGCCAGCAGCCCCCTCGGGGGGCCCGGTGGCTACACCTTC
.,TRBJ2-3,TRBV6-5,once,CASSYSPPGTDTQYF,TGTGCCAGCAGTTACTCACCCCCAGGGACAGATACGCAGTATTTT
TRBD1,TRBJ1-1,TRBV5-4,.,CASSTGQGKGNTEAFF,TGTGCCAGCAGCACGGGACAGGGAAAGGGGAACACTGAAGCTTTCTTT
TRBD1,TRBJ1-2,TRBV6-5,.,CASRGQGAFYGYTF,TGTGCCAGCAGGGGACAGGGGGCCTTCTATGGCTACACCTTC
TRBD1,TRBJ2-2,TRBV7-2,.,CASSERTGNTGELFF,TGTGCCAGCAGCGAGAGGACAGGGAACACCGGGGAGCTGTTTTTT
.,TRBJ1-5,TRBV19,once,CASSQGKGIKGNQPQHF,TGTGCCAGTAGCCAGGGAAAGGGAATTAAGGGCAATCAGCCCCAGCATTTT
TRBD1,TRBJ2-1,TRBV7-2,.,CASSLGQGFNEQFF,TGTGCCAGCAGCTTAGGACAGGGCTTCAATGAGCAGTTCTTC
.,TRBJ2-1,TRBV7-3,.,CASSRYFRDTYNEQFF,TGTGCCAGCAGCAGATACTTCCGGGACACCTACAATGAGCAGTTCTTC
.,TRBJ2-7,TRBV20-1,.,CSARVGLSQYF,TGCAGTGCTAGAGTCGGCCTTTCCCAGTACTTC
.,TRBJ2-1,TRBV14,.,CASSPIGLEYNEQFF,TGTGCCAGCAGCCCAATAGGACTGGAATACAATGAGCAGTTCTTC
TRBD1,TRBJ1-5,TRBV28,.,CASSLGDSDSNQPQHF,TGTGCCAGCAGTTTAGGGGACAGCGACTCGAATCAGCCCCAGCATTTT
TRBD2,TRBJ2-2,TRBV27,.,CASTEGATGGPGGELFF,TGTGCCAGCACGGAGGGTGCGACGGGGGGGCCGGGCGGGGAGCTGTTTTTT
.,TRBJ2-1,TRBV7-2,medium-sized,CASSLTRSRNSYNEQFF,TGTGCCAGCAGCTTAACGCGGTCGAGGAACTCCTACAATGAGCAGTTCTTC
.,TRBJ1-3,TRBV14,.,CASSRGMGRGNTIYF,TGTGCCAGCAGCCGCGGGATGGGACGCGGAAACACCATATATTTT
.,TRBJ2-4,TRBV10-3,.,CAISESGLNIQYF,TGTGCCATCAGTGAGTCGGGGTTGAACATTCAGTACTTC
.,TRBJ1-1,TRBV30,once,CAWNQRDTEAFF,TGTGCCTGGAATCAAAGAGACACTGAAGCTTTCTTT
TRBD2,TRBJ2-1,TRBV5-1,.,CASSFPSGGSYNEQFF,TGCGCCAGCAGCTTTCCTAGCGGGGGCTCCTACAATGAGCAGTTCTTC
TRBD2,TRBJ2-5,TRBV10-1,.,CASVRGLAGVKETQYF,TGCGCCAGCGTGAGGGGACTAGCGGGAGTTAAAGAGACCCAGTACTTC
.,TRBJ2-5,TRBV28,.,CASSHDQTQYF,TGTGCCAGCAGTCACGACCAGACCCAGTACTTC